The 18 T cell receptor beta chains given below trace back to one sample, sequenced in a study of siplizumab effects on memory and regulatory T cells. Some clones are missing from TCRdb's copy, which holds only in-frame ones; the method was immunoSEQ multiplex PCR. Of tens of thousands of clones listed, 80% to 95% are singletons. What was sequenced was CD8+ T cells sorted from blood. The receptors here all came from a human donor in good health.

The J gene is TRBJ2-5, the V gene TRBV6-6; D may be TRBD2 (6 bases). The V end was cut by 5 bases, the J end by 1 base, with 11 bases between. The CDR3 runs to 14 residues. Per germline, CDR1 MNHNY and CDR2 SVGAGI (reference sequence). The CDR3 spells CASSHTGSQETQYF. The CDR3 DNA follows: TGTGCCAGCAGTCACACCGGGAGCCAAGAGACCCAGTACTTC.

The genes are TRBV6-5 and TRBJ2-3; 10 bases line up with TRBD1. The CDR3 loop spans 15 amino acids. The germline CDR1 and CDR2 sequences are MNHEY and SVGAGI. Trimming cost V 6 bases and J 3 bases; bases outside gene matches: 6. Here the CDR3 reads CASSDRGHETDTQYF. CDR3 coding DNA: TGTGCCAGCAGCGACAGGGGGCATGAAACAGATACGCAGTATTTT.

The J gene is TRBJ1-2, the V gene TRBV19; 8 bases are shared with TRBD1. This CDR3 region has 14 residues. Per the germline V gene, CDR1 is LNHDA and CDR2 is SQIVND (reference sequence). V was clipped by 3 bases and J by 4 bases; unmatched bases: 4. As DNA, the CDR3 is TGTGCCAGTAGTATGACAGGGGCCCCCTATGGCTACACCTTC. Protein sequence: CASSMTGAPYGYTF.

The CDR3 region is CASSQNRHAANEQFF. The DNA of the CDR3 is TGTGCCAGCAGCCAAAACCGGCACGCTGCCAATGAGCAGTTCTTC. The chain recombines TRBV14 with TRBJ2-1; unclear D gene. With 2 bases removed from V and 6 bases from J, the gap between germline ends came to 14 bases. The CDR3 runs to 15 residues. The germline CDR1 and CDR2 sequences are SGHDN and FVKESK.

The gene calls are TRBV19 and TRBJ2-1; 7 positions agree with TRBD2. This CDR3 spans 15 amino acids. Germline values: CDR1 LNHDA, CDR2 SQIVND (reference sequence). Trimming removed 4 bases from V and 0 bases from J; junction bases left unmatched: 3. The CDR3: CASSTGGSSYNEQFF. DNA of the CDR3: TGTGCCAGTAGTACTGGCGGGAGCTCCTACAATGAGCAGTTCTTC.

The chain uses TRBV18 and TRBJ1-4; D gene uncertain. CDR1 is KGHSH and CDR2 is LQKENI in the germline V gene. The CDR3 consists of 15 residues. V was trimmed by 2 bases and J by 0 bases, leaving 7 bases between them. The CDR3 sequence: CASSPGVSTNEKLFF. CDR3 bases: TGTGCCAGCTCACCAGGTGTTTCAACTAATGAAAAACTGTTTTTT. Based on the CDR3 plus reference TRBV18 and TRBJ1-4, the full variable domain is NAGVMQNPRHLVRRRGQEARLRCSPMKGHSHVYWYRQLPEEGLKFMVYLQKENIIDESGMPKERFSAEFPKEGPSILRIQQVVRGDSAAYFCASSPGVSTNEKLFFGSGTQLSVL.

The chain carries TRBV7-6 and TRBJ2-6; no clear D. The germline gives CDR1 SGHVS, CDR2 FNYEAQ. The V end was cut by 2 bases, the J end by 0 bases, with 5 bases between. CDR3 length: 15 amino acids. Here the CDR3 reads CASSLRDSGANVLTF. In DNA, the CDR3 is TGTGCCAGCAGCTTACGTGACTCTGGGGCCAACGTCCTGACTTTC.

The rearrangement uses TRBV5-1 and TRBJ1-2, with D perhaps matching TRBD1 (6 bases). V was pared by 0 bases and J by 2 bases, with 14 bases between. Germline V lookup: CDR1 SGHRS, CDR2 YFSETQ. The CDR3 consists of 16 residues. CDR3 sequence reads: CASSLEGRGPNYGYTF. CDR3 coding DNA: TGCGCCAGCAGCTTGGAGGGCAGGGGTCCCAACTATGGCTACACCTTC.

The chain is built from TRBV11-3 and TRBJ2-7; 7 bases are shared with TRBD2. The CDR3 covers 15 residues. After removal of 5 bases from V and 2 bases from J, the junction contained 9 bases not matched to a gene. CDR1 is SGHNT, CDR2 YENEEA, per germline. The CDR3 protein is CASSPALAETYEQYF. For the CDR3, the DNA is TGTGCCAGCAGCCCGGCGCTAGCGGAAACCTACGAGCAGTACTTC. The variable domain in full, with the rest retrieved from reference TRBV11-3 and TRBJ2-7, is EAGVVQSPRYKIIEKKQPVAFWCNPISGHNTLYWYLQNLGQGPELLIRYENEEAVDDSQLPKDRFSAERLKGVDSTLKIQPAELGDSAVYLCASSPALAETYEQYFGPGTRLTVT.

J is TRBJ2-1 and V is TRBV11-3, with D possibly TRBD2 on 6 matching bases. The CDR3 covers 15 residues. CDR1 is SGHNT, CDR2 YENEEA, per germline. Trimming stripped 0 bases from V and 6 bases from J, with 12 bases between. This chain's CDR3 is CASSLDGGTANEQFF. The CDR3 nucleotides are TGTGCCAGCAGCTTAGATGGGGGGACGGCCAATGAGCAGTTCTTC.

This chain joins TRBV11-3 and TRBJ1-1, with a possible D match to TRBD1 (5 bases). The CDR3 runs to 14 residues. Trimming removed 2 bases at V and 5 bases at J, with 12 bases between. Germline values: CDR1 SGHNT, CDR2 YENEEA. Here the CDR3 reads CASSLRGEWTEAFF. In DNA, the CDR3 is TGTGCCAGCAGCTTAAGAGGGGAGTGGACTGAAGCTTTCTTT. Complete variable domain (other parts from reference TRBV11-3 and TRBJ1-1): EAGVVQSPRYKIIEKKQPVAFWCNPISGHNTLYWYLQNLGQGPELLIRYENEEAVDDSQLPKDRFSAERLKGVDSTLKIQPAELGDSAVYLCASSLRGEWTEAFFGQGTRLTVV.

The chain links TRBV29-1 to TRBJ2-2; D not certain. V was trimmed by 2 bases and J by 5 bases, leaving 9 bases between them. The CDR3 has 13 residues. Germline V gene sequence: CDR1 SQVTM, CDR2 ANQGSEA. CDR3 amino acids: CSVESIGTGELFF. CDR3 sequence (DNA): TGCAGCGTTGAAAGTATAGGTACCGGGGAGCTGTTTTTT.

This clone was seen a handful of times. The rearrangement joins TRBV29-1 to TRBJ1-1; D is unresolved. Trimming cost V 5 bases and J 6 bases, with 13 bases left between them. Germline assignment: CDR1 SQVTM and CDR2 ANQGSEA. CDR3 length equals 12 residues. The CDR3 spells CSVSVGGPEAFF. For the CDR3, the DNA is TGCAGCGTTTCGGTGGGAGGCCCTGAAGCTTTCTTT.

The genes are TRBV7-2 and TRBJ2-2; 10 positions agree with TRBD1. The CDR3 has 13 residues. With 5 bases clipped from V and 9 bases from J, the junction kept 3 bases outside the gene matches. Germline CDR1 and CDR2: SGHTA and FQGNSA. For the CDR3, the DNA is TGTGCCAGCAGCCCGGGACAGGGGCGGGAGCTGTTTTTT. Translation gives CASSPGQGRELFF.

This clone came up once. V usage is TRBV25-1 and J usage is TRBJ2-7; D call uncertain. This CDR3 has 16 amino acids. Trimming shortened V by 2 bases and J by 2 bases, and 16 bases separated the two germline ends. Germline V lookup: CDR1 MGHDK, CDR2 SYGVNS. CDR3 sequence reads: CASSEQDGTVPYEQYF. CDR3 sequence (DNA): TGTGCCAGCAGTGAACAGGACGGAACGGTTCCCTACGAGCAGTACTTC.

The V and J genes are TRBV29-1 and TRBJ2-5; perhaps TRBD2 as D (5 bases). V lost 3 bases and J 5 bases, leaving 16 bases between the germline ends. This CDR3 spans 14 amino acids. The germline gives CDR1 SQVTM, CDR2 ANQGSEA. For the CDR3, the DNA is TGCAGCGTTGACGGCCTAATATCGGGGGAGACCCAGTACTTC. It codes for CSVDGLISGETQYF. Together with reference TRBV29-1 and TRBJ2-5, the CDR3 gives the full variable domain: SAVISQKPSRDICQRGTSLTIQCQVDSQVTMMFWYRQQPGQSLTLIATANQGSEATYESGFVIDKFPISRPNLTFSTLTVSNMSPEDSSIYLCSVDGLISGETQYFGPGTRLLVL.

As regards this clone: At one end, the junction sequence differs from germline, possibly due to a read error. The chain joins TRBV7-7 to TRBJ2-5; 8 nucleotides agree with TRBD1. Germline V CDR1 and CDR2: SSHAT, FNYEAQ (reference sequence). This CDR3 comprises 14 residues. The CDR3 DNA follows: TGTGCTAGCAGCGCCCCAGGGGGCTGGGAGACCCAGTACTTC. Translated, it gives CASSAPGGWETQYF. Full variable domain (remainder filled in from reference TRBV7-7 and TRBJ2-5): GAGVSQSPRYKVTKRGQDVTLRCDPISSHATLYWYQQALGQGPEFLTYFNYEAQPDKSGLPSDRFSAERPEGSISTLTIQRTEQRDSAMYRCASSAPGGWETQYFGPGTRLLVL.

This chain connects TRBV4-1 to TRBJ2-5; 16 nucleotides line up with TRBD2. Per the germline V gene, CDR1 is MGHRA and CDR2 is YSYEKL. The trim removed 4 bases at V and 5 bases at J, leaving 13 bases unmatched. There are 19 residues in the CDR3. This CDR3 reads CASSPGGTSGRVPQETQYF. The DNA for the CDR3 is TGCGCCAGCAGCCCAGGAGGGACTAGCGGGAGGGTCCCCCAGGAGACCCAGTACTTC.